This T cell receptor beta chain derives from a study of blood T cell repertoires in COVID-19. Across the study: The cDNA or gDNA used as material had been derived from T cells, B-cell-depleted T cells, or PBMCs.

The method was immunoSEQ multiplex PCR; TCRdb's version includes in-frame clones alone and lacks a portion of them. The table has around 82,000 clones, roughly 90% seen once. In Seattle, patients joined the study during active infection and were tracked longitudinally. V was cut by 6 bases and J by 2 bases, with 10 bases left in between. The CDR3 length is 14 residues. The germline CDR1 and CDR2 sequences are MNHEY and SVGAGI. The chain joins TRBV6-5 to TRBJ1-4; the D is unclear. The sequence derives from an elderly man with COVID-19, enrolled during active disease. The sample consisted of peripheral blood. This CDR3 reads CASRGRVTNEKLFF. DNA of the CDR3: TGTGCCAGCAGGGGTCGGGTGACTAATGAAAAACTGTTTTTT.